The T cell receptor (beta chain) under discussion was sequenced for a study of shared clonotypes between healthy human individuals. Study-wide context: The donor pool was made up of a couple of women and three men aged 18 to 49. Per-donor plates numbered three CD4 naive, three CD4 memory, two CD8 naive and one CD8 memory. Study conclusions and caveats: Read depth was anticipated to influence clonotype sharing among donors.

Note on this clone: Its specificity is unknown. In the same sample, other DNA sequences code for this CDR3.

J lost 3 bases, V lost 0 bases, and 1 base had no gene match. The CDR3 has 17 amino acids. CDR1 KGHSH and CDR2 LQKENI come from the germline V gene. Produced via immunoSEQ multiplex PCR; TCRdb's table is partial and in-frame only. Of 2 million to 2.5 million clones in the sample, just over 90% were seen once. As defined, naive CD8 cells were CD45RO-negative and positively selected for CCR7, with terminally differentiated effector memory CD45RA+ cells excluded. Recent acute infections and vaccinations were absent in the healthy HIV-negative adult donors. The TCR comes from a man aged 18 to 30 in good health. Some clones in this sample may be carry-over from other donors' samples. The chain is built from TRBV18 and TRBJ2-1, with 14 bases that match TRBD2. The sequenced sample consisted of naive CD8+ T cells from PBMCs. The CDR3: CASSPPGLAGVYNEQFF. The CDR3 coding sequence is TGTGCCAGCTCACCACCGGGACTAGCGGGGGTCTACAATGAGCAGTTCTTC. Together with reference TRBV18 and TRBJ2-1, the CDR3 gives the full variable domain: NAGVMQNPRHLVRRRGQEARLRCSPMKGHSHVYWYRQLPEEGLKFMVYLQKENIIDESGMPKERFSAEFPKEGPSILRIQQVVRGDSAAYFCASSPPGLAGVYNEQFFGPGTRLTVL.